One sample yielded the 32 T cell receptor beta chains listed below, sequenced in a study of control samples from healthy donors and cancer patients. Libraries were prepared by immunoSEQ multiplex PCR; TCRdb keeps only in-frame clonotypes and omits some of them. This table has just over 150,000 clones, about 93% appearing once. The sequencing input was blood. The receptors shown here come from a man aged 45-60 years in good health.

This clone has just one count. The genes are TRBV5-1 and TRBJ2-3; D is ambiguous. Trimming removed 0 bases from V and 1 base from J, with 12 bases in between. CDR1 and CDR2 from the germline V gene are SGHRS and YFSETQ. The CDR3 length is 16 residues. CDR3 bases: TGCGCCAGCAGCTTGGGCAGTACCGTCGGCACAGATACGCAGTATTTT. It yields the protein CASSLGSTVGTDTQYF.

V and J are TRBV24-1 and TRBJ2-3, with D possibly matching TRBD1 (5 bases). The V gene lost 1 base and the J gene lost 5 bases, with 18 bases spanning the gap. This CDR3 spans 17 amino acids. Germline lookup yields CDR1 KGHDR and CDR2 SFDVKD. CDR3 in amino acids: CATSDFAGAVDQDTQYF. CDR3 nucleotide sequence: TGTGCCACCAGTGATTTCGCTGGGGCTGTTGATCAAGATACGCAGTATTTT.

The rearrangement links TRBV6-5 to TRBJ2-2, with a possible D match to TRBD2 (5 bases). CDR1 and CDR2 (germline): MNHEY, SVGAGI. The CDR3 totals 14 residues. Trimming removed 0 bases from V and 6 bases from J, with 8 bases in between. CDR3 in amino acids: CASSYSSGAGELFF. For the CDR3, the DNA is TGTGCCAGCAGTTACTCTTCCGGGGCCGGGGAGCTGTTTTTT.

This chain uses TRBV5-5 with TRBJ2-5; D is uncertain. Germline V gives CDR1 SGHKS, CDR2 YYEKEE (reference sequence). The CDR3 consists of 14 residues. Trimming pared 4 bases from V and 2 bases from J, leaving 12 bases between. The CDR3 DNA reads TGTGCCAGCAGCACTGGACGTAGACAAGAGACCCAGTACTTC. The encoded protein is CASSTGRRQETQYF.

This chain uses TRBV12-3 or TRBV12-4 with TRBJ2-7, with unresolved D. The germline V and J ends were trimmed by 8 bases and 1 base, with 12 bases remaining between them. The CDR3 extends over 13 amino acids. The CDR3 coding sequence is TGTGCCAGCTCGGTAACGGCTTCCTACGAGCAGTACTTC. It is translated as CASSVTASYEQYF.

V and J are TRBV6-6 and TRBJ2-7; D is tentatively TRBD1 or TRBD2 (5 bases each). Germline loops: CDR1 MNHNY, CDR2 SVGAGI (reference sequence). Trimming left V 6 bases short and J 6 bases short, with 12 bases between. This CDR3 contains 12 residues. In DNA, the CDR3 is TGTGCCAGCAGCACCACGGGGCTCGAGCAGTACTTC. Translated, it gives CASSTTGLEQYF.

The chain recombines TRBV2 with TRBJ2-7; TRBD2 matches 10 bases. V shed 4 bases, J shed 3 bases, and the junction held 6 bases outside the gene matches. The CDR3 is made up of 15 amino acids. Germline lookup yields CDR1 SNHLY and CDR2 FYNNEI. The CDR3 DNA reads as TGTGCCAGCAGTGGGACTAGCGGAGGGATCTACGAGCAGTACTTC. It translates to CASSGTSGGIYEQYF.

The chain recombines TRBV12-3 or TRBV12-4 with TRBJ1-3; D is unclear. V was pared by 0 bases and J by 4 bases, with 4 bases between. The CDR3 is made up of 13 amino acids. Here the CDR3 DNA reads TGTGCCAGCAGTTTAGCCCCAGGAAACACCATATATTTT. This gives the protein CASSLAPGNTIYF.

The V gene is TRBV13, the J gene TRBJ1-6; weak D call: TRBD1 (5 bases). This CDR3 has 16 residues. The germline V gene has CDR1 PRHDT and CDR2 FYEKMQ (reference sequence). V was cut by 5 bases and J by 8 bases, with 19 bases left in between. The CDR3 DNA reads TGTGCCAGCAGCCCCCGTCTGGGGCTCGTAGATTCACCCCTCCACTTT. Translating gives CASSPRLGLVDSPLHF.

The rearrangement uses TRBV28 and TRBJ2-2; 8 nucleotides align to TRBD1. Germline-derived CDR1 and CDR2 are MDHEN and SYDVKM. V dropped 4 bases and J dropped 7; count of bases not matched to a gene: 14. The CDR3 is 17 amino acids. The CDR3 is CASSSLTPQGVHGELFF. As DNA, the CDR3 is TGTGCCAGCAGTTCCCTTACCCCACAGGGGGTCCACGGGGAGCTGTTTTTT.

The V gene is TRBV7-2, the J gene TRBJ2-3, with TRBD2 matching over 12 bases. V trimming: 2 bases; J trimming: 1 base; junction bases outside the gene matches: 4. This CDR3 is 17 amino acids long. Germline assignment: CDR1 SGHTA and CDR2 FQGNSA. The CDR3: CASSLRRLAGGTDTQYF. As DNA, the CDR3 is TGTGCCAGCAGCTTAAGGCGACTAGCGGGAGGCACAGATACGCAGTATTTT.

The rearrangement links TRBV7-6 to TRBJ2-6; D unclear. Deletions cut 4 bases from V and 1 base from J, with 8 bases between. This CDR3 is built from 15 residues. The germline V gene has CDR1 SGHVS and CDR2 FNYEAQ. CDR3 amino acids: CASSSPRSGANVLTF. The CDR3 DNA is TGTGCCAGCAGCTCGCCTCGATCTGGGGCCAACGTCCTGACTTTC. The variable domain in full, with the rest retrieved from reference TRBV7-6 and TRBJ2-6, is GAGVSQSPRYKVTKRGQDVALRCDPISGHVSLYWYRQALGQGPEFLTYFNYEAQQDKSGLPNDRFSAERPEGSISTLTIQRTEQRDSAMYRCASSSPRSGANVLTFGAGSRLTVL.

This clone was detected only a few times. In DNA, the CDR3 is TGTGCCAGCAGTGATAGGGAAAAACTGTTTTTT. This codes for CASSDREKLFF. The V gene is TRBV6-1, the J gene TRBJ1-4; D not certain. V lost 3 bases and J 8 bases, leaving 4 bases between the germline ends. Looked up from germline, CDR1 is MNHNS and CDR2 is SASEGT. This CDR3 region has 11 residues.

CDR3 residues: CASSLSSFMGYTF. Here the CDR3 DNA reads TGTGCCAGCAGTTTATCCTCCTTTATGGGCTACACCTTC. This sequence joins TRBV27 and TRBJ1-2; unclear D gene. CDR1 is MNHEY, CDR2 SMNVEV, per germline (reference sequence). The CDR3 extends over 13 amino acids. Trimming removed 0 bases from V and 8 bases from J, with 10 bases in between.

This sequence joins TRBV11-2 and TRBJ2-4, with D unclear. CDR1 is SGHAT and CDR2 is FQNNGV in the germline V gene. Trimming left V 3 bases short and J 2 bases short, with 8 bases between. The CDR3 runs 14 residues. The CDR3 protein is CASSLSLSKNIQYF. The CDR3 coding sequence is TGTGCCAGCAGCTTGAGTTTGTCCAAAAACATTCAGTACTTC.

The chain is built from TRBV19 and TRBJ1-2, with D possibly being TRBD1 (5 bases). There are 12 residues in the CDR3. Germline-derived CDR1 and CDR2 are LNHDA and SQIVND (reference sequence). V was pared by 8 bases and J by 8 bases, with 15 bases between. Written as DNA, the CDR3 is TGTGCCAGTGTCCGAGGGGAGGGAGGCTACACCTTC. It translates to CASVRGEGGYTF.

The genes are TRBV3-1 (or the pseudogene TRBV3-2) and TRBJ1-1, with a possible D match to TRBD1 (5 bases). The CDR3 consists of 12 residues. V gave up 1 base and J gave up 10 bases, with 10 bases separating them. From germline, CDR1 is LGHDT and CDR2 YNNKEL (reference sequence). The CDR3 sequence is CASSQAGRGAFF. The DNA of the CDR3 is TGTGCCAGCAGCCAAGCAGGGCGAGGAGCTTTCTTT.

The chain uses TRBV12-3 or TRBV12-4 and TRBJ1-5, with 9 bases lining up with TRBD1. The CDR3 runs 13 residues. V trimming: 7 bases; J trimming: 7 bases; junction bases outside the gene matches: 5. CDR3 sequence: CASTTQGAQPQHF. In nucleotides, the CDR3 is TGTGCCAGCACCACACAGGGGGCACAGCCCCAGCATTTT.

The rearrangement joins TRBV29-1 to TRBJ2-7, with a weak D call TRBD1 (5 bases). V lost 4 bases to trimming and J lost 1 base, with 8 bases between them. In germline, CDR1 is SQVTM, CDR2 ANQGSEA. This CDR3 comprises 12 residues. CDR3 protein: CSVVTESYEQYF. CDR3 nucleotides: TGCAGCGTTGTGACAGAGTCCTACGAGCAGTACTTC.

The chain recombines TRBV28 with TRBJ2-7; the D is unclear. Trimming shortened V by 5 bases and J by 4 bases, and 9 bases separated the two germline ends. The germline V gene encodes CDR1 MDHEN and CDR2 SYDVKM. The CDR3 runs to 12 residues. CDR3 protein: CASSTPPYEQYF. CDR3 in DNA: TGTGCCAGCAGTACCCCCCCGTACGAGCAGTACTTC. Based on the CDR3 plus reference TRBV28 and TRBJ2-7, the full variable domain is DVKVTQSSRYLVKRTGEKVFLECVQDMDHENMFWYRQDPGLGLRLIYFSYDVKMKEKGDIPEGYSVSREKKERFSLILESASTNQTSMYLCASSTPPYEQYFGPGTRLTVT.

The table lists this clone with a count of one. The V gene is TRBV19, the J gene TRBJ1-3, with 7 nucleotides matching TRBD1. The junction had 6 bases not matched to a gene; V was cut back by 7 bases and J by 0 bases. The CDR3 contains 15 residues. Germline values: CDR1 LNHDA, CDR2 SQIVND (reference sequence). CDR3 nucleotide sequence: TGTGCCAGTACCCCCGGGACAGCCTCTGGAAACACCATATATTTT. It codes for CASTPGTASGNTIYF.

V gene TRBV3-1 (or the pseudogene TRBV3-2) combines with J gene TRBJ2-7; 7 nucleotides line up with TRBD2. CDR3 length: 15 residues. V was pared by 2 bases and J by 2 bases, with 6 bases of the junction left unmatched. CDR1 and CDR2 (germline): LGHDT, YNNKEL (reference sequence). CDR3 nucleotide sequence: TGTGCCAGCAGCCAAATGACTAGCCCCCCCTACGAGCAGTACTTC. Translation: CASSQMTSPPYEQYF.

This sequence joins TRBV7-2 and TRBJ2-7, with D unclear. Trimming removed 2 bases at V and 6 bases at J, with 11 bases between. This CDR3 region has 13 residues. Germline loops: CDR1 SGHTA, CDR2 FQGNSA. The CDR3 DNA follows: TGTGCCAGCAGCTTAATTTGGATCTCCGAGCAGTACTTC. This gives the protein CASSLIWISEQYF.

This CDR3 is CASSSSGGSYNEQFF. CDR3 DNA: TGTGCCAGCAGCTCTAGCGGGGGCTCCTACAATGAGCAGTTCTTC. The rearrangement links TRBV28 to TRBJ2-1; 10 bases align to TRBD2. Trimming removed 6 bases from V and 0 bases from J; junction bases left unmatched: 2. The germline V gene encodes CDR1 MDHEN and CDR2 SYDVKM. This CDR3 comprises 15 residues.

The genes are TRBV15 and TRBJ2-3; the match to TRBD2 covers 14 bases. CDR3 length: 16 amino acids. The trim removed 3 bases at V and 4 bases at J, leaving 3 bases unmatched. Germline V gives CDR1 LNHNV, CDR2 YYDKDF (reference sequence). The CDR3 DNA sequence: TGTGCCACCAGCAGTGGGACTAGCGGGAGAGCAGATACGCAGTATTTT. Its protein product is CATSSGTSGRADTQYF.

Written as DNA, the CDR3 is TGTGCCAGCAGCCGGGACAGGGCTTCCTACAATGAGCAGTTCTTC. It encodes CASSRDRASYNEQFF. This chain uses TRBV11-2 with TRBJ2-1, with 9 nucleotides matching TRBD1. Trimming at V came to 5 bases and at J to 1 base, leaving 3 bases not matched to a gene. The CDR3 is made up of 15 amino acids. Germline CDR1 reads SGHAT; CDR2 reads FQNNGV. Combining the CDR3 with reference TRBV11-2 and TRBJ2-1 gives the whole variable domain EAGVAQSPRYKIIEKRQSVAFWCNPISGHATLYWYQQILGQGPKLLIQFQNNGVVDDSQLPKDRFSAERLKGVDSTLKIQPAKLEDSAVYLCASSRDRASYNEQFFGPGTRLTVL.

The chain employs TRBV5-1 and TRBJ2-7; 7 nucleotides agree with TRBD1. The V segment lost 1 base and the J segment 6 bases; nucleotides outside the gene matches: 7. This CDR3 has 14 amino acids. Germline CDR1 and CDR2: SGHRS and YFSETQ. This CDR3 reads CASSLPYRGSEQYF. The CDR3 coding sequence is TGCGCCAGCAGCTTGCCGTACAGGGGAAGCGAGCAGTACTTC.

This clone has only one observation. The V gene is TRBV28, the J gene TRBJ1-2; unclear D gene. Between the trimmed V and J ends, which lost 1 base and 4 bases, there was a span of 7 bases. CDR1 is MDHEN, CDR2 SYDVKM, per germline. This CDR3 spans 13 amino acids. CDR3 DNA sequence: TGTGCCAGCAGTTTATCCAGACTCTATGGCTACACCTTC. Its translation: CASSLSRLYGYTF.

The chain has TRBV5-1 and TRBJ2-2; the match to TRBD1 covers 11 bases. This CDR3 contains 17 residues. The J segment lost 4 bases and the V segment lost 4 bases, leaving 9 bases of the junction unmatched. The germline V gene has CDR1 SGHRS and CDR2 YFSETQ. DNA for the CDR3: TGCGCCAGCAGCCTCCCGGCGGGGACAGGGGGCACCGGGGAGCTGTTTTTT. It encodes CASSLPAGTGGTGELFF.

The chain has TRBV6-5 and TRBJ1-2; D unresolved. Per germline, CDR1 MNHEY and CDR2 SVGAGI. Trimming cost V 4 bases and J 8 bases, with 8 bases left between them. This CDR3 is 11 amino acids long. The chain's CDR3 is CASSSFSGYTF. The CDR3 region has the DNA TGTGCCAGCAGTTCCTTTAGCGGCTACACCTTC.

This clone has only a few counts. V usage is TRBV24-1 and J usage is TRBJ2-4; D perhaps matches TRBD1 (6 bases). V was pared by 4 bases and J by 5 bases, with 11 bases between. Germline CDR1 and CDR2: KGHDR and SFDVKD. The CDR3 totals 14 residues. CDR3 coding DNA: TGTGCCACCAGTGACCCCGGACAGCAAAACATTCAGTACTTC. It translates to CATSDPGQQNIQYF.

The DNA for the CDR3 is TGTGCCAGCAGCTTCCAAATGGGAGATACGCAGTATTTT. Translated: CASSFQMGDTQYF. V usage is TRBV11-3 and J usage is TRBJ2-3; D unresolved. CDR3 length: 13 residues. V gave up 3 bases and J gave up 5 bases, with 9 bases separating them. CDR1 is SGHNT, CDR2 YENEEA, per germline.